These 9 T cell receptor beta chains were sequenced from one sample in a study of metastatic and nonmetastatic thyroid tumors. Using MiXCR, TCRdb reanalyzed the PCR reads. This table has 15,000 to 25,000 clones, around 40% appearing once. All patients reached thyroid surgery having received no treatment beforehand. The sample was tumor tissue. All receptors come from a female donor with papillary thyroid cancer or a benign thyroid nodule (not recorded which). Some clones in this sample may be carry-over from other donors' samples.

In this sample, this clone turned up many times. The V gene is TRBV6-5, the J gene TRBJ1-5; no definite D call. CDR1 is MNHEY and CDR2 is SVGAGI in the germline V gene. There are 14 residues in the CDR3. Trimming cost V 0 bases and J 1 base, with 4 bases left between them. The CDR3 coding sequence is TGTGCCAGCAGTTACTCGCTGAGCAATCAGCCCCAGCATTTT. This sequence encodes CASSYSLSNQPQHF.

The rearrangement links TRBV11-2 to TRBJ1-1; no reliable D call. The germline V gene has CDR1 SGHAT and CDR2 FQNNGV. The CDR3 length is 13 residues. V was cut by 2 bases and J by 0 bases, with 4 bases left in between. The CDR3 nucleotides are TGTGCCAGCAGCTTAAGCATGAACACTGAAGCTTTCTTT. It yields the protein CASSLSMNTEAFF.

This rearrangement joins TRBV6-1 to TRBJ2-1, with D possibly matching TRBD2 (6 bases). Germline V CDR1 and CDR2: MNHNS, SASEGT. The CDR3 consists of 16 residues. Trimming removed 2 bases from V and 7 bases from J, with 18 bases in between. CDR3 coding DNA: TGTGCCAGCAGTGAAAGACTAGATGCATACGGAAATGAGCAGTTCTTC. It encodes CASSERLDAYGNEQFF.

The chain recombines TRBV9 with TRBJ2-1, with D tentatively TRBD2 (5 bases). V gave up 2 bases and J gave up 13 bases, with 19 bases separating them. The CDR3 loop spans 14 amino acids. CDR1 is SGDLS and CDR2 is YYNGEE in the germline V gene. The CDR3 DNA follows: TGTGCCAGCAGCGTCGTATCCAGCGGAGCCGCCCAGTTCTTC. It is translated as CASSVVSSGAAQFF.

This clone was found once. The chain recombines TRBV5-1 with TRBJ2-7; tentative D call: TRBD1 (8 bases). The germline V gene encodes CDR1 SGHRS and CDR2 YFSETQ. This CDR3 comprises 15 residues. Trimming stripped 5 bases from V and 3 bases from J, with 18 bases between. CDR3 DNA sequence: TGCGCCAGCAGGGACAGCGGGACAGGAGACTACGAGCAGTACTTC. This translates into CASRDSGTGDYEQYF.

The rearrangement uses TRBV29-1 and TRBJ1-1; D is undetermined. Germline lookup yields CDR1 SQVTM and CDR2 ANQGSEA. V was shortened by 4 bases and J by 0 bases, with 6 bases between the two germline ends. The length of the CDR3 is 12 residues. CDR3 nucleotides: TGCAGCGTTGTATTGGTGAACACTGAAGCTTTCTTT. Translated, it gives CSVVLVNTEAFF.

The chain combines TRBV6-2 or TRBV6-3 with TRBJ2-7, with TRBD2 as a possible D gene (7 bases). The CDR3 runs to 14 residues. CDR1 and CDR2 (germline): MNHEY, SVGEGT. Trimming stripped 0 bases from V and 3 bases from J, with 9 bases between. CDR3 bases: TGTGCCAGCAGTTACTCGGGGGGGCACTACGAGCAGTACTTC. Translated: CASSYSGGHYEQYF.

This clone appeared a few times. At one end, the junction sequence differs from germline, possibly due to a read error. The CDR3 protein is CASSFSTGNYVYTF. DNA for the CDR3: TGTGCCAGCAGTTTCTCGACAGGAAACTATGTCTACACCTTC. The chain employs TRBV28 and TRBJ1-2; TRBD1 might be the D (6 bases). This CDR3 region has 14 residues. Germline lookup yields CDR1 MDHEN and CDR2 SYDVKM.

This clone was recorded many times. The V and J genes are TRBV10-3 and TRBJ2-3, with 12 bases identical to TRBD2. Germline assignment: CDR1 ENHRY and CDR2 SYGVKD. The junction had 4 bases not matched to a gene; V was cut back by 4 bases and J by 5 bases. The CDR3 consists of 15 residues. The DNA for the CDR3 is TGTGCCATCAGTGGTAAGGGACTAGCGGGAGATACGCAGTATTTT. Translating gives CAISGKGLAGDTQYF.